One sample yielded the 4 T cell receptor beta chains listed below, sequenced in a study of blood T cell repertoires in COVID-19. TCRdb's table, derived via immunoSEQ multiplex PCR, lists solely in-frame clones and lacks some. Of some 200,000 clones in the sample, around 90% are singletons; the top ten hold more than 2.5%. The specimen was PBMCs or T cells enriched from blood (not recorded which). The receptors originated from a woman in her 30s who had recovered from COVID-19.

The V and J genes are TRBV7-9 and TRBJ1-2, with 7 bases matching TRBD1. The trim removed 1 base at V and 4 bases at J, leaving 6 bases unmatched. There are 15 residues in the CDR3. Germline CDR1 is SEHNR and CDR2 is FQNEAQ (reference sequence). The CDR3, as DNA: TGTGCCAGCAGCTTAGGTTCGGGACAGAGCTATGGCTACACCTTC. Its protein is CASSLGSGQSYGYTF.

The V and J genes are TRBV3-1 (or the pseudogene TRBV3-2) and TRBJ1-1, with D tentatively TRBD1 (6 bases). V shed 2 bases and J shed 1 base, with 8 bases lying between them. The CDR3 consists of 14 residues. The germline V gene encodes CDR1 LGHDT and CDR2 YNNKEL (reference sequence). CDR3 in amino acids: CASSQQDRNTEAFF. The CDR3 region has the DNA TGTGCCAGCAGCCAACAGGACAGGAACACTGAAGCTTTCTTT.

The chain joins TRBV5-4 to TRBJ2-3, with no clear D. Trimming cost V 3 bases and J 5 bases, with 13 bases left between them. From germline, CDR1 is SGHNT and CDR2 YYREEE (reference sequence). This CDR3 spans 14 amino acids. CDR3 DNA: TGTGCCAGCAGCTCCCTGGGCTCCGGAGATACGCAGTATTTT. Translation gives CASSSLGSGDTQYF.

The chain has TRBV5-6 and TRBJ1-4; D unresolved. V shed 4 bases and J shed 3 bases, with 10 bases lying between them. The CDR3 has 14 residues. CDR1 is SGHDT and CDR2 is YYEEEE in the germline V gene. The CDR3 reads CASSPGRANEKLFF. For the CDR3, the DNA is TGTGCCAGCAGCCCAGGTCGAGCTAATGAAAAACTGTTTTTT.